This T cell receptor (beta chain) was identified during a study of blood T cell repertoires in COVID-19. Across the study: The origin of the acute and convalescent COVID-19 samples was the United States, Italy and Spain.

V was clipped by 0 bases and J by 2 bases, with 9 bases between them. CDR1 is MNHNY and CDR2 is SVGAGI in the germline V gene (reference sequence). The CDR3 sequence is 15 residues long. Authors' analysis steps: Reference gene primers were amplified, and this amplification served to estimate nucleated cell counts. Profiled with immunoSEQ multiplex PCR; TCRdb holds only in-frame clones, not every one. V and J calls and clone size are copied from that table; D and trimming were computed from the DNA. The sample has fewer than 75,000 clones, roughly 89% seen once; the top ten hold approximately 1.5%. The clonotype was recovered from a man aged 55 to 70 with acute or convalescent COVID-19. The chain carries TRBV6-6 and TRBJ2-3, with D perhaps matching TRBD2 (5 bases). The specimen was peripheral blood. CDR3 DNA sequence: TGTGCCAGCAGTTACTCGACGGGGTTCACAGATACGCAGTATTTT. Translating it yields CASSYSTGFTDTQYF.